This TCR beta chain stems from a study of shared clonotypes between healthy human individuals. Assay: immunoSEQ multiplex PCR; the TCRdb copy retains only in-frame clones and omits some. The table includes under 600,000 clones, about 80% detected once. The CDR3 spans 15 residues. V was pared by 0 bases and J by 2 bases, with 12 bases between. Germline V gene data show CDR1 as SGHRS and CDR2 as YFSETQ. Turning to this clone: A far larger clone is one nucleotide away, so this likely arose from a read error.

Sequenced input: PBMCs. This chain links TRBV5-1 with TRBJ2-7; unclear D gene. The receptor comes from a woman in her thirties or forties in good health. Some clones in this sample may be carry-over from other donors' samples. Written as DNA, the CDR3 is TGCGCCAGCAGCTTGGAAGAATCCAGAGCCTACGAGCAGTACTTC. Translating it yields CASSLEESRAYEQYF.